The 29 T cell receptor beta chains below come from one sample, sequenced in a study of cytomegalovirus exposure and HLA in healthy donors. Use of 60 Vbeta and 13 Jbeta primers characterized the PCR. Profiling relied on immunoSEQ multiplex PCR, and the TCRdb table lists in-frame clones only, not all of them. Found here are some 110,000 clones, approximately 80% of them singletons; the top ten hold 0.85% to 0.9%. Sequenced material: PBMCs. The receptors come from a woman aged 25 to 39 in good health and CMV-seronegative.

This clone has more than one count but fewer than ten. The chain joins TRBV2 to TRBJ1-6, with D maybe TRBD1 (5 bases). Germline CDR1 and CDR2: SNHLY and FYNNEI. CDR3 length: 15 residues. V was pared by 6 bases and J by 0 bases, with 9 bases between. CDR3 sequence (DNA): TGTGCCAGCAGAATGGGGGGCTCCTATAATTCACCCCTCCACTTT. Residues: CASRMGGSYNSPLHF.

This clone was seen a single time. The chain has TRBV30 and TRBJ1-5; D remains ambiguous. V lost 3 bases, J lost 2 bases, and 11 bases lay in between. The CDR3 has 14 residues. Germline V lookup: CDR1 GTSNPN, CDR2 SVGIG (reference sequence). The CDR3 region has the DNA TGTGCCTGGAGCTACCCTGGAGGCAATCAGCCCCAGCATTTT. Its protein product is CAWSYPGGNQPQHF.

CDR3 bases: TGTGCCAGCAGCTTTTACCAGGGGGCTGAAGCTTTCTTT. It translates to CASSFYQGAEAFF. This chain connects TRBV7-9 to TRBJ1-1; 7 bases are shared with TRBD1. The CDR3 totals 13 residues. The V gene's germline CDR1 is SEHNR and CDR2 FQNEAQ (reference sequence). The junction had 4 bases not matched to a gene; V was cut back by 3 bases and J by 6 bases.

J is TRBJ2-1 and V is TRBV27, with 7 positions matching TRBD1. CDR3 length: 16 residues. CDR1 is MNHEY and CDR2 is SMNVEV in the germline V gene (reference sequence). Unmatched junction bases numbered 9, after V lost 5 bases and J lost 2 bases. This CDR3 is CASSARQGQPYNEQFF. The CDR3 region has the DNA TGTGCCAGCAGTGCCCGACAGGGTCAGCCCTACAATGAGCAGTTCTTC.

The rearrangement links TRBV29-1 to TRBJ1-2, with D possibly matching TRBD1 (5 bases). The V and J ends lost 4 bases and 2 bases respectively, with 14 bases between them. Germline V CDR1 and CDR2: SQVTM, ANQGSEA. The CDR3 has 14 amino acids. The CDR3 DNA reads TGCAGCGTTGTTCTTCAGGGCGAGAACTATGGCTACACCTTC. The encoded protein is CSVVLQGENYGYTF.

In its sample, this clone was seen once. CDR3 sequence (DNA): TGTGCCAGCAGCTCGACAGGGTGGAAATCTGGAAACACCATATATTTT. This sequence encodes CASSSTGWKSGNTIYF. V usage is TRBV5-6 and J usage is TRBJ1-3, with TRBD1 matching over 7 bases. The CDR3 is 16 amino acids. Trimming at V came to 3 bases and at J to 1 base, leaving 7 bases not matched to a gene. CDR1 SGHDT and CDR2 YYEEEE come from the germline V gene.

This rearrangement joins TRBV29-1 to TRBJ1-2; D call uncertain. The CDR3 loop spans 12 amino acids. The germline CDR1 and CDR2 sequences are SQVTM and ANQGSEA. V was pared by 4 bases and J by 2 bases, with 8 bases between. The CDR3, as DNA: TGCAGCGTTGGTGAGAGAAACTATGGCTACACCTTC. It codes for CSVGERNYGYTF.

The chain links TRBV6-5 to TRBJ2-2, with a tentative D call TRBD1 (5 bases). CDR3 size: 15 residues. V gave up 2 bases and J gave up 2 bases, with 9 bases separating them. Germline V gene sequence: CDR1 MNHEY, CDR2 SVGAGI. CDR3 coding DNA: TGTGCCAGCAGTTACAAGGGGCCAAACACCGGGGAGCTGTTTTTT. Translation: CASSYKGPNTGELFF.

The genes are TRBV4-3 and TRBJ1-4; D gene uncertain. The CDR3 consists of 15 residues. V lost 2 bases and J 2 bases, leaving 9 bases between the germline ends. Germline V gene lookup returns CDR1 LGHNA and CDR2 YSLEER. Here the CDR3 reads CASSQLQVTNEKLFF. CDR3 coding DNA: TGCGCCAGCAGCCAACTTCAGGTGACTAATGAAAAACTGTTTTTT.

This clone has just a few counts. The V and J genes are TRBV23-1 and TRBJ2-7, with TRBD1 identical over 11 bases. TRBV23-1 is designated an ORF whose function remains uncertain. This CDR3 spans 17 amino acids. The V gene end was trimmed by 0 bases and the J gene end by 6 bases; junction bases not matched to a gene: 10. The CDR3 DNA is TGCGCCAGCAGTCAATCGGGGGGTTGGACAGGGGGCTCCGAGCAGTACTTC. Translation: CASSQSGGWTGGSEQYF.

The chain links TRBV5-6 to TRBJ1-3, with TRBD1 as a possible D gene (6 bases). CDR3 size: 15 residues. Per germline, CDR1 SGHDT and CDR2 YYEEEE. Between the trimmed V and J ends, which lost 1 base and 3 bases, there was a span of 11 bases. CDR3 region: CASSLLGGNGNTIYF. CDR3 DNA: TGTGCCAGCAGCTTGTTAGGGGGAAATGGAAACACCATATATTTT.

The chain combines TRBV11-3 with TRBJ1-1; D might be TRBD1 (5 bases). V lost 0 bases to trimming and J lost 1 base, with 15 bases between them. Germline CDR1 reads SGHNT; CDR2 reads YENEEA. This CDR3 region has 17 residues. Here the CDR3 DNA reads TGTGCCAGCAGCTTAGACCGGTGGGGGGGTGAGAACACTGAAGCTTTCTTT. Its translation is CASSLDRWGGENTEAFF.

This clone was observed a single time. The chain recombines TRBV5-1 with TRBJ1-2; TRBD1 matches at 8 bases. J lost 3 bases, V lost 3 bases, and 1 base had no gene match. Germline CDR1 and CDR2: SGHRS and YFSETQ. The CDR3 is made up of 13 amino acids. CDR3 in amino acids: CASSSTGDYGYTF. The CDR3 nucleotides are TGCGCCAGCAGCTCGACAGGGGACTATGGCTACACCTTC.

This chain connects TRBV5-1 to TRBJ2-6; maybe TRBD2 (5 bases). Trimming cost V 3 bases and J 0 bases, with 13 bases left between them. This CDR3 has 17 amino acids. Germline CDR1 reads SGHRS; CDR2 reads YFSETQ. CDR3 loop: CASSSGFIDSGANVLTF. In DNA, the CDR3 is TGCGCCAGCAGCTCGGGATTTATAGACTCTGGGGCCAACGTCCTGACTTTC.

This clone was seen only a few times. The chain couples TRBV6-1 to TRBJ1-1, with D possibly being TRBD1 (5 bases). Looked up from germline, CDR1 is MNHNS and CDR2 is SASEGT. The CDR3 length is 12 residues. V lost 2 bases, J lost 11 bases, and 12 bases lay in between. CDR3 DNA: TGTGCCAGCAGTGAATTCTCTGGGGGGGCTTTCTTT. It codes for CASSEFSGGAFF.

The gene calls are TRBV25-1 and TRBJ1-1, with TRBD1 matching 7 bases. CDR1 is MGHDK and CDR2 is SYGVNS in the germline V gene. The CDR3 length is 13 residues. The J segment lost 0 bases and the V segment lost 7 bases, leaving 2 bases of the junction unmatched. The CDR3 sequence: CASKQGLNTEAFF. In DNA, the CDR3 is TGTGCCAGCAAACAGGGGTTGAACACTGAAGCTTTCTTT.

CDR3: CASSDRGHFNEQFF. CDR3 DNA: TGTGCCAGCAGTGACAGGGGGCACTTTAATGAGCAGTTCTTC. The genes are TRBV6-1 and TRBJ2-1; TRBD1 matches at 8 bases. The germline V gene encodes CDR1 MNHNS and CDR2 SASEGT. The CDR3 covers 14 residues. Germline trimming cut 3 bases from V and 7 bases from J; bases unmatched to any gene: 5.

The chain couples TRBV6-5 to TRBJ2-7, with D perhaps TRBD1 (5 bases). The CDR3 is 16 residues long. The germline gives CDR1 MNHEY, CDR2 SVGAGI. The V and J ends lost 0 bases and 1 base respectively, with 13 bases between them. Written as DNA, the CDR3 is TGTGCCAGCAGTTACTCGTCGACAGTTTCTTCCTACGAGCAGTACTTC. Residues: CASSYSSTVSSYEQYF.

Here the CDR3 DNA reads TGTGCCAGCACTCAGACAGGGGGGACTGAAGCTTTCTTT. This encodes CASTQTGGTEAFF. The rearrangement links TRBV2 to TRBJ1-1, with 9 bases matching TRBD1. Unmatched junction bases numbered 5, after V lost 7 bases and J lost 5 bases. The CDR3 is 13 amino acids. Looked up from germline, CDR1 is SNHLY and CDR2 is FYNNEI.

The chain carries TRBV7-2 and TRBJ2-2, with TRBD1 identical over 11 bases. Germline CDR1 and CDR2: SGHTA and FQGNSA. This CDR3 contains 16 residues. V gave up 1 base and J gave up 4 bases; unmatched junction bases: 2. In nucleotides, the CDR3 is TGTGCCAGCAGCTTAGGGGACAGGGGGGTCACCGGGGAGCTGTTTTTT. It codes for CASSLGDRGVTGELFF.

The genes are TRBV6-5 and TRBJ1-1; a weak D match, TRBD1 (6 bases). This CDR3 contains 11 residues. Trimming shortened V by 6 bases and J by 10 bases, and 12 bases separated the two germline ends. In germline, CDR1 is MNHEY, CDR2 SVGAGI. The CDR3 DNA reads TGTGCCAGCAGCCGAGGACAGAGAGCTTTCTTT. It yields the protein CASSRGQRAFF.

In DNA form, the CDR3 reads TGTGCCTGGATCCTCCTAAGCCCGGGGGTAGGGACAGATACGCAGTATTTT. Its protein product is CAWILLSPGVGTDTQYF. The V call is TRBV30, the J call TRBJ2-3, with D perhaps TRBD2 (6 bases). The germline V gene has CDR1 GTSNPN and CDR2 SVGIG (reference sequence). Trimming took off 4 bases at V and 3 bases at J, with 23 bases between the two ends. The CDR3 contains 17 residues.

In DNA form, the CDR3 reads TGTGCCGGAGGAGTCGCTGGGGCCAACGTCCTGACTTTC. It encodes CAGGVAGANVLTF. This chain uses TRBV2 with TRBJ2-6, with D perhaps matching TRBD2 (5 bases). V gave up 11 bases and J gave up 2 bases, with 10 bases separating them. CDR3 length: 13 residues. Germline V CDR1 and CDR2: SNHLY, FYNNEI.

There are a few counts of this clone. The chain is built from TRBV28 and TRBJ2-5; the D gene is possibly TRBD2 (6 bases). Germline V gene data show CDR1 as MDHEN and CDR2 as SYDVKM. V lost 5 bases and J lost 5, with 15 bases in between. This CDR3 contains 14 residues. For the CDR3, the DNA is TGTGCCAGCAGTCTCCAGCCGGGGGTGGAGACCCAGTACTTC. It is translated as CASSLQPGVETQYF.

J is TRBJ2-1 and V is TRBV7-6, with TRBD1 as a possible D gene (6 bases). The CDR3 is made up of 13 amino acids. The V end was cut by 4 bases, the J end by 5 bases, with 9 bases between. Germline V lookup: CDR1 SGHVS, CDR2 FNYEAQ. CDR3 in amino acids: CASSSGQNNEQFF. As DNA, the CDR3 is TGTGCCAGCAGCTCCGGACAGAACAATGAGCAGTTCTTC.

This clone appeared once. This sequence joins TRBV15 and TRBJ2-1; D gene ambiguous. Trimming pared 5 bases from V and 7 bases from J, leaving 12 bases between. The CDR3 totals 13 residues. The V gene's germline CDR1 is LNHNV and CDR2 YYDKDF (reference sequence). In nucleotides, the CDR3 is TGTGCCACCAGCCGAACGGGTGGGAATGAGCAGTTCTTC. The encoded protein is CATSRTGGNEQFF.

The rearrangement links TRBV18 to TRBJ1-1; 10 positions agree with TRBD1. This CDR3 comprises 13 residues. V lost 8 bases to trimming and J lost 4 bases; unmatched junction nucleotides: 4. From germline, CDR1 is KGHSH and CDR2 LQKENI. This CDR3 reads CASTRDRGTEAFF. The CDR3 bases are TGTGCCAGCACACGGGACAGGGGCACTGAAGCTTTCTTT.

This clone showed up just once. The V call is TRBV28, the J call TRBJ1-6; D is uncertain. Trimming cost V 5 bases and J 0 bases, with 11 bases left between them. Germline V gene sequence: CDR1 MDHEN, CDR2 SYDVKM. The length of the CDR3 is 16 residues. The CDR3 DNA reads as TGTGCCAGCAGTCCGCTAGCAGACTCCTATAATTCACCCCTCCACTTT. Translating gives CASSPLADSYNSPLHF.

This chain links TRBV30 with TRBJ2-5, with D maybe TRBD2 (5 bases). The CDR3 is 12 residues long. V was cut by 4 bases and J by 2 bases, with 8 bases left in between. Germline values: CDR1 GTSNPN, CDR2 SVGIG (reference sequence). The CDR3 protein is CAWTSNQETQYF. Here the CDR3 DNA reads TGTGCCTGGACTAGCAATCAAGAGACCCAGTACTTC.